The 14 T cell receptor beta chains given below trace back to one sample, sequenced in a study of neoadjuvant nivolumab and ipilimumab in lung cancer (dated by TCRdb to between 2020 and 2021). The library was generated by the immunoSEQ multiplex PCR assay. TCRdb retrieved this table from immuneACCESS and kept in-frame rearrangements only. Not all clones are present; in checked studies, unresolved V genes account for under half, and no reason is known for the remainder. This sample has under 5,000 clones in its table, and about four fifths of those were observed once. Of the sample, about 5.2% is held by the ten largest clones. The time point tag for this specimen amounts to: at surgical resection after neoadjuvant nivolumab +/- ipilimumab. Sequenced material: peripheral blood, taken after neoadjuvant nivolumab, alone or with ipilimumab, at or shortly before surgery. The origin of the receptors is an adult with non-small cell lung cancer.

The rearrangement joins TRBV2 to TRBJ2-1; TRBD2 matches at 11 bases. The CDR3 is made up of 16 amino acids. V gave up 3 bases and J gave up 2 bases; unmatched junction bases: 3. The V gene's germline CDR1 is SNHLY and CDR2 FYNNEI. As DNA, the CDR3 is TGTGCCAGCAGTGAGTTAGCGGGAGGGCCCTACAATGAGCAGTTCTTC. Encoded protein: CASSELAGGPYNEQFF.

This sequence joins TRBV19 and TRBJ2-5, with 10 bases identical to TRBD2. CDR1 and CDR2 (germline): LNHDA, SQIVND (reference sequence). The V and J ends lost 2 bases and 4 bases, in that order; junction bases with no gene match: 1. The CDR3 length is 14 residues. The CDR3 protein is CASSIRLAGETQYF. In nucleotides, the CDR3 is TGTGCCAGTAGTATAAGACTAGCGGGAGAGACCCAGTACTTC.

The V and J genes are TRBV5-1 and TRBJ1-2; D ambiguous. Germline V gives CDR1 SGHRS, CDR2 YFSETQ. The CDR3 is made up of 12 amino acids. Trimming removed 2 bases from V and 2 bases from J, with 4 bases in between. In DNA form, the CDR3 reads TGCGCCAGCAGCTTCGGGAACTATGGCTACACCTTC. It specifies CASSFGNYGYTF. Supplemented by reference TRBV5-1 and TRBJ1-2, the full variable domain reads KAGVTQTPRYLIKTRGQQVTLSCSPISGHRSVSWYQQTPGQGLQFLFEYFSETQRNKGNFPGRFSGRQFSNSRSEMNVSTLELGDSALYLCASSFGNYGYTFGSGTRLTVV.

The chain recombines TRBV25-1 with TRBJ2-5; possible D gene TRBD1, 6 bases. CDR1 and CDR2 from the germline V gene are MGHDK and SYGVNS. The V and J ends lost 1 base and 5 bases respectively, with 14 bases between them. The CDR3 extends over 15 amino acids. Here the CDR3 reads CASSESTGPGETQYF. The CDR3 DNA sequence: TGTGCCAGCAGTGAATCAACAGGGCCTGGTGAGACCCAGTACTTC. Full variable domain (remainder filled in from reference TRBV25-1 and TRBJ2-5): EADIYQTPRYLVIGTGKKITLECSQTMGHDKMYWYQQDPGMELHLIHYSYGVNSTEKGDLSSESTVSRIRTEHFPLTLESARPSHTSQYLCASSESTGPGETQYFGPGTRLLVL.

V gene TRBV11-2 combines with J gene TRBJ1-4, with D perhaps TRBD1 (6 bases). Germline V lookup: CDR1 SGHAT, CDR2 FQNNGV. V lost 5 bases and J lost 10, with 11 bases in between. The CDR3 contains 12 residues. The CDR3 nucleotides are TGTGCCAGCAGCCCCGGACAGTCAAAACTGTTTTTT. Translation gives CASSPGQSKLFF.

The chain links TRBV10-3 to TRBJ2-3; a possible D gene is TRBD2 (5 bases). The V end lost 6 bases, the J end lost 0 bases, and 7 bases lay between the germline ends. Germline assignment: CDR1 ENHRY and CDR2 SYGVKD. This CDR3 region has 13 residues. The chain's CDR3 is CAISGGSTDTQYF. In nucleotides, the CDR3 is TGTGCCATCAGCGGAGGTAGCACAGATACGCAGTATTTT.

The V and J genes are TRBV5-1 and TRBJ1-5; D gene uncertain. V lost 0 bases, J lost 4 bases, and 8 bases lay in between. Germline loops: CDR1 SGHRS, CDR2 YFSETQ. The CDR3 length is 14 residues. CDR3 coding DNA: TGCGCCAGCAGCTTGGAAGGGTTAAATCAGCCCCAGCATTTT. This sequence encodes CASSLEGLNQPQHF.

The rearrangement uses TRBV7-8 and TRBJ2-7; 15 bases are shared with TRBD2. The V gene's germline CDR1 is SGHVS and CDR2 FQNEAQ. The CDR3 loop spans 13 amino acids. The ends lost 8 bases at V and 7 bases at J; junction bases unmatched: 3. The CDR3, as DNA: TGTGCCAGCGCCGGACTAGCGGGAGGGGAGCAGTACTTC. Its translation: CASAGLAGGEQYF.

The V and J genes are TRBV14 and TRBJ2-2; 7 bases match TRBD1. Germline CDR1 and CDR2: SGHDN and FVKESK. This CDR3 spans 16 amino acids. The V gene end was trimmed by 4 bases and the J gene end by 5 bases; junction bases not matched to a gene: 10. The CDR3: CASSRRTGPETGELFF. The DNA for the CDR3 is TGTGCCAGCAGCCGGAGGACAGGTCCGGAGACCGGGGAGCTGTTTTTT. The whole variable domain, filled in from reference TRBV14 and TRBJ2-2, reads EAGVTQFPSHSVIEKGQTVTLRCDPISGHDNLYWYRRVMGKEIKFLLHFVKESKQDESGMPNNRFLAERTGGTYSTLKVQPAELEDSGVYFCASSRRTGPETGELFFGEGSRLTVL.

J is TRBJ1-6 and V is TRBV13; D is unclear. The CDR3 loop spans 16 amino acids. The V and J ends lost 4 bases and 0 bases respectively, with 10 bases between them. Germline V lookup: CDR1 PRHDT, CDR2 FYEKMQ (reference sequence). CDR3 DNA sequence: TGTGCCAGCAGCTCACGGTCGAGCTCCTATAATTCACCCCTCCACTTT. Translated, it gives CASSSRSSSYNSPLHF.

The chain uses TRBV11-1 and TRBJ2-1; D gene uncertain. Looked up from germline, CDR1 is SGHAT and CDR2 is FQDESV (reference sequence). This CDR3 spans 14 amino acids. V lost 3 bases and J 10 bases, leaving 16 bases between the germline ends. This CDR3 reads CASSLGNTPWEQFF. The CDR3 nucleotides read TGTGCCAGCAGCTTGGGGAATACACCCTGGGAGCAGTTCTTC.

This chain uses TRBV7-6 with TRBJ1-1; the D is unclear. CDR3 length equals 12 residues. Germline CDR1 and CDR2: SGHVS and FNYEAQ. Trimming removed 6 bases at V and 1 base at J, with 6 bases between. The CDR3 nucleotides are TGTGCCAGCAGTCAAAGGAACACTGAAGCTTTCTTT. Translating it yields CASSQRNTEAFF.

The J gene is TRBJ1-1, the V gene TRBV29-1; D perhaps matches TRBD1 (5 bases). CDR1 and CDR2 (germline): SQVTM, ANQGSEA. The ends were cut back, 0 bases at V and 4 bases at J, with 12 bases in the middle. This CDR3 is built from 14 residues. The CDR3 sequence: CSVEEVQGSTEAFF. CDR3 nucleotide sequence: TGCAGCGTTGAAGAGGTTCAGGGATCCACTGAAGCTTTCTTT. Full variable domain (outside the CDR3, taken from reference TRBV29-1 and TRBJ1-1): SAVISQKPSRDICQRGTSLTIQCQVDSQVTMMFWYRQQPGQSLTLIATANQGSEATYESGFVIDKFPISRPNLTFSTLTVSNMSPEDSSIYLCSVEEVQGSTEAFFGQGTRLTVV.

This clone came up a few times. This sequence joins TRBV19 and TRBJ1-5; D is unclear. The CDR3 is 15 residues long. In germline, CDR1 is LNHDA, CDR2 SQIVND (reference sequence). Trimming removed 2 bases at V and 4 bases at J, with 12 bases between. CDR3 in amino acids: CASSILGGGNQPQHF. In nucleotides, the CDR3 is TGTGCCAGTAGTATACTGGGAGGTGGGAATCAGCCCCAGCATTTT.